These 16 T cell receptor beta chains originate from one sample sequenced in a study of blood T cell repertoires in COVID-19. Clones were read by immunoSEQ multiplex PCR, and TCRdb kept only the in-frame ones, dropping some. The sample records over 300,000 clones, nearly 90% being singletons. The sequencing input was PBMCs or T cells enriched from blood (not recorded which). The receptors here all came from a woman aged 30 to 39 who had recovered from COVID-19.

The CDR3 DNA sequence: TGTGCCAGCAGCTTAGATAGGTACAGCCAAGAGACCCAGTACTTC. Translated: CASSLDRYSQETQYF. This chain joins TRBV11-2 and TRBJ2-5; D is undetermined. V was clipped by 0 bases and J by 1 base, with 9 bases between them. Per the germline V gene, CDR1 is SGHAT and CDR2 is FQNNGV. This CDR3 is 15 amino acids long.

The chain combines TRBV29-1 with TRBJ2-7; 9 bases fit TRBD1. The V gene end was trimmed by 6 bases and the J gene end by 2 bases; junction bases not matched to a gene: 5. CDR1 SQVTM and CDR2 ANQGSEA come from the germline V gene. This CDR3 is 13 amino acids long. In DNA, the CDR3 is TGCAGCGTAGGGGACAGGGAGACCTACGAGCAGTACTTC. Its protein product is CSVGDRETYEQYF.

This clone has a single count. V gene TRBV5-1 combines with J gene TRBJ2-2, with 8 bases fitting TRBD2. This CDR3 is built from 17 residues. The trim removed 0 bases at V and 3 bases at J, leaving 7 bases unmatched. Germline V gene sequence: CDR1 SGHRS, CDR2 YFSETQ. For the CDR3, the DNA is TGCGCCAGCAGCTTGGAAGCTAGCGGGTCCTACACCGGGGAGCTGTTTTTT. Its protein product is CASSLEASGSYTGELFF.

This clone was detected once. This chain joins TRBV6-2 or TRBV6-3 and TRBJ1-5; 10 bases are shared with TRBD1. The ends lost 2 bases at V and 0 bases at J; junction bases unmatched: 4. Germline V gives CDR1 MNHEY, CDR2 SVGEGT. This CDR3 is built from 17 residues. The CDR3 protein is CASSYPGQGDSNQPQHF. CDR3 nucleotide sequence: TGTGCCAGCAGTTACCCCGGACAGGGGGATAGCAATCAGCCCCAGCATTTT.

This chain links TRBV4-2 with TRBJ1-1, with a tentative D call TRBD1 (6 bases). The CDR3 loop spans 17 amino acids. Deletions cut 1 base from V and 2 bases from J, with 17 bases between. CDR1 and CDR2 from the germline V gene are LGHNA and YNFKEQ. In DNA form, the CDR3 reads TGTGCCAGCAGCCAAGGGGTGATCGTAGGGGGAAACACTGAAGCTTTCTTT. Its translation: CASSQGVIVGGNTEAFF.

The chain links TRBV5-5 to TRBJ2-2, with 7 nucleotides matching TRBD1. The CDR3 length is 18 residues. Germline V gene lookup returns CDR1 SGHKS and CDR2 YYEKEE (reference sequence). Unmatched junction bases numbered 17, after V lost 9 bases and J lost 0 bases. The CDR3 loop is CATQPTTRTGANTGELFF. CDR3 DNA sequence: TGTGCCACCCAGCCAACCACGAGGACAGGCGCGAACACCGGGGAGCTGTTTTTT.

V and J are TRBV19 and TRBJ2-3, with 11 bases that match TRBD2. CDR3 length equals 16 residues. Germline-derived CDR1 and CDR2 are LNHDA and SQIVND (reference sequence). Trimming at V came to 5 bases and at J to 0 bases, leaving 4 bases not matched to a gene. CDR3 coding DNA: TGTGCCAGTAGTGCCCGACTAGCGGGGAGCACAGATACGCAGTATTTT. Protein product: CASSARLAGSTDTQYF.

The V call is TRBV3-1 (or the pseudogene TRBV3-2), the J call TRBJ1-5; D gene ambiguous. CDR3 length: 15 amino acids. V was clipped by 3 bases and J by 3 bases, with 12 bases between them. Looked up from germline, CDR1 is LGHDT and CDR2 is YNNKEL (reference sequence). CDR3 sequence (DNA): TGTGCCAGCAGCCACACGAGGGAGTCCAATCAGCCCCAGCATTTT. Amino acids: CASSHTRESNQPQHF.

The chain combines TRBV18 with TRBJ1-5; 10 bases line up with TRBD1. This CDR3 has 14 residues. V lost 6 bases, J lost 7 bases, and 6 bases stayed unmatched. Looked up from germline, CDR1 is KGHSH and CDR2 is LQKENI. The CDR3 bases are TGTGCCAGCTCTCCAGACAGGGGGCACCAGCCCCAGCATTTT. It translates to CASSPDRGHQPQHF.

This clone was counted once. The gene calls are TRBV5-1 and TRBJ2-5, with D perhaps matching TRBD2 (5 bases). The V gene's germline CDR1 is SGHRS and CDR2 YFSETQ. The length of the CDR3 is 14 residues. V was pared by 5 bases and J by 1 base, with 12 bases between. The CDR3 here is CASRLVGSQETQYF. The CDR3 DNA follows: TGCGCCAGCAGGCTGGTGGGGAGCCAAGAGACCCAGTACTTC.

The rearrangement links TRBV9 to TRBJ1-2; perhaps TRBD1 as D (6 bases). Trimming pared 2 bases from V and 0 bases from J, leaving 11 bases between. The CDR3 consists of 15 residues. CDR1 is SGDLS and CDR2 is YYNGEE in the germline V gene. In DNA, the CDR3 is TGTGCCAGCAGCGTTACGGACAGAGCTAACTATGGCTACACCTTC. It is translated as CASSVTDRANYGYTF. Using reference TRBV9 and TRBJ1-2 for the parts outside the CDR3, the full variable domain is DSGVTQTPKHLITATGQRVTLRCSPRSGDLSVYWYQQSLDQGLQFLIQYYNGEERAKGNILERFSAQQFPDLHSELNLSSLELGDSALYFCASSVTDRANYGYTFGSGTRLTVV.

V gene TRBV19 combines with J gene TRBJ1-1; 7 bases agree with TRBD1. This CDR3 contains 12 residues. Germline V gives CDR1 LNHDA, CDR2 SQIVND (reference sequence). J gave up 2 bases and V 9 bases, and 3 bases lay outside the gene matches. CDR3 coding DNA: TGTGCCAGACAGGGGCCCAACACTGAAGCTTTCTTT. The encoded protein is CARQGPNTEAFF. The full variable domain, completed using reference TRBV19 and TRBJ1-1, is DGGITQSPKYLFRKEGQNVTLSCEQNLNHDAMYWYRQDPGQGLRLIYYSQIVNDFQKGDIAEGYSVSREKKESFPLTVTSAQKNPTAFYLCARQGPNTEAFFGQGTRLTVV.

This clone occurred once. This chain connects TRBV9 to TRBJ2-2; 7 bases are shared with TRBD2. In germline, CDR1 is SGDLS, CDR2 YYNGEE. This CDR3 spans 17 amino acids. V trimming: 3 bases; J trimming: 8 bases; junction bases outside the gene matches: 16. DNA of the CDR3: TGTGCCAGCAGCGCACCGAGACTAGCCCGAACAGGTGGGGAGCTGTTTTTT. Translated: CASSAPRLARTGGELFF.

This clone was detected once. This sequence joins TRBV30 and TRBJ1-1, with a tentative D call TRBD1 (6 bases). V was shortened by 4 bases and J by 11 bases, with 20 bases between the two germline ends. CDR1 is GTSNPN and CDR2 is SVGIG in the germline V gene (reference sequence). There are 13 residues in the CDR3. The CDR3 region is CAWITGGAGGAFF. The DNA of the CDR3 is TGTGCCTGGATCACGGGGGGGGCCGGTGGTGCTTTCTTT.

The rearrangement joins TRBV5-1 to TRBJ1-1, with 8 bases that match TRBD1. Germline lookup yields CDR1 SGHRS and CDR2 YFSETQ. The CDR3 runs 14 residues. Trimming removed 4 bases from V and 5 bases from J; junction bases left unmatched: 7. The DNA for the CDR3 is TGCGCCAGCAGCCCAGGACAGGGTTGGACTGAAGCTTTCTTT. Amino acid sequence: CASSPGQGWTEAFF.

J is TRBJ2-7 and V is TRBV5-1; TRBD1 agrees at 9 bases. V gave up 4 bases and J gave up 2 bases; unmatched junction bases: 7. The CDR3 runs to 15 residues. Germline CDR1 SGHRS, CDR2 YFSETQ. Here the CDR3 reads CASSLVGTGTYEQYF. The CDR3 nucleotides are TGCGCCAGCAGCCTCGTAGGGACAGGGACCTACGAGCAGTACTTC.